A selection of T cell receptor beta chains follows, all from one sample in a study of regulatory T cells in long-lasting Graves disease. A single record per CDR3 protein comes from TCRdb applying MiXCR to the multiplex PCR reads. Of 350,000 to 450,000 distinct CDR3 sequences listed, roughly 23% are singletons. Sequenced material: peripheral blood mononuclear cells (PBMCs), taken when the disease was refractory, from a patient treated with antithyroid drugs. Receptor source: a woman aged 40 to 50 with Graves disease. Both conserved end residues are part of each CDR3. A D gene is named only where the DNA matches it firmly. Expanded clones are given a class, and other clones once, few, many or no size at all.

CDR3: CASSFGVWETQYF; DNA: TGTGCCAGCAGTTTCGGGGTTTGGGAGACCCAGTACTTC; J: TRBJ2-5; V: TRBV28; D: NA; size: many
CDR3: CASSYSSSASGLGQYF; DNA: TGTGCCAGCAGTTACTCGTCCTCGGCTAGCGGGCTGGGGCAGTACTTC; J: TRBJ2-7; V: TRBV6-5; D: TRBD2; size: many
CDR3: CASRSGREGLNEQFF; DNA: TGTGCCAGCAGGTCAGGGCGGGAAGGACTGAATGAGCAGTTCTTC; J: TRBJ2-1; V: TRBV28; D: NA; size: NA
CDR3: CASSGRRMNTEAFF; DNA: TGTGCCAGCAGTGGGCGGCGAATGAACACTGAAGCTTTCTTT; J: TRBJ1-1; V: TRBV6-1; D: NA; size: few
CDR3: CASSPRTGGIQPQHF; DNA: TGTGCCAGTAGTCCAAGGACAGGGGGCATTCAGCCCCAGCATTTT; J: TRBJ1-5; V: TRBV19; D: TRBD1; size: many
CDR3: CASSRAGLAGGSGTQYF; DNA: TGTGCCAGCAGCCGCGCGGGACTAGCGGGAGGATCGGGGACCCAGTACTTC; J: TRBJ2-5; V: TRBV14; D: TRBD2; size: few
CDR3: CASSETRGRRTEAFF; DNA: TGCGCCAGCAGTGAGACCAGGGGCCGTCGTACTGAAGCTTTCTTT; J: TRBJ1-1; V: TRBV10-1; D: NA; size: NA
CDR3: CASSLYPTTANTGELFF; DNA: TGCGCCAGCAGCTTATATCCTACTACCGCGAACACCGGGGAGCTGTTTTTT; J: TRBJ2-2; V: TRBV5-1; D: NA; size: few
CDR3: CASSYDHSTDTQYF; DNA: TGTGCCAGCAGCTACGACCATAGCACAGATACGCAGTATTTT; J: TRBJ2-3; V: TRBV12-3/TRBV12-4; D: NA; size: NA
CDR3: CASSLLGRGATGELFF; DNA: TGTGCCAGCAGTTTATTGGGCAGGGGCGCCACCGGGGAGCTGTTTTTT; J: TRBJ2-2; V: TRBV28; D: NA; size: NA
CDR3: CASTPRVGRVLQETQYF; DNA: TGTGCCAGCACTCCCAGGGTCGGTCGTGTTCTGCAAGAGACCCAGTACTTC; J: TRBJ2-5; V: TRBV28; D: NA; size: many
CDR3: CASSGTWGARTEAFF; DNA: TGTGCCAGCAGCGGGACTTGGGGGGCGAGAACTGAAGCTTTCTTT; J: TRBJ1-1; V: TRBV6-1; D: NA; size: NA
CDR3: CASRKQGYSNQPQHF; DNA: TGTGCCAGTAGAAAACAGGGATATAGCAATCAGCCCCAGCATTTT; J: TRBJ1-5; V: TRBV19; D: NA; size: NA
CDR3: CASSVPFRVGGGYTF; DNA: TGTGCCAGCAGCGTACCTTTCAGGGTTGGGGGTGGCTACACCTTC; J: TRBJ1-2; V: TRBV11-2; D: NA; size: few
CDR3: CASSYSAEETQYF; DNA: TGTGCCAGCAGTTATTCGGCAGAAGAGACCCAGTACTTC; J: TRBJ2-5; V: TRBV6-5; D: NA; size: many
CDR3: CASIGQVYLNQPQHF; DNA: TGTGCCAGCATTGGACAGGTCTACCTTAATCAGCCCCAGCATTTT; J: TRBJ1-5; V: TRBV6-1; D: TRBD1; size: NA
CDR3: CAISDITQGNYGYTF; DNA: TGTGCCATCAGTGATATCACACAGGGGAACTATGGCTACACCTTC; J: TRBJ1-2; V: TRBV10-3; D: TRBD1; size: NA
CDR3: CASSQIQGPYEQYF; DNA: TGTGCCAGCAGTCAGATACAGGGGCCCTACGAGCAGTACTTC; J: TRBJ2-7; V: TRBV6-2/TRBV6-3; D: TRBD1; size: NA
CDR3: CASTKTGIPFVGTEAFF; DNA: TGTGCCAGCACCAAGACAGGGATCCCTTTCGTTGGCACTGAAGCTTTCTTT; J: TRBJ1-1; V: TRBV6-1; D: TRBD1; size: many
CDR3: CASRHLAGDLSYEQYF; DNA: TGTGCCAGCAGACATCTAGCGGGTGATCTCTCCTACGAGCAGTACTTC; J: TRBJ2-7; V: TRBV2; D: TRBD2; size: many
CDR3: CSVEETTGTEAFF; DNA: TGCAGCGTTGAAGAAACGACGGGCACTGAAGCTTTCTTT; J: TRBJ1-1; V: TRBV29-1; D: NA; size: many
CDR3: CASSFAAQTPMEPQHF; DNA: TGTGCCAGCAGTTTCGCGGCTCAGACCCCCATGGAGCCCCAGCATTTT; J: TRBJ1-5; V: TRBV28; D: NA; size: many
CDR3: CASSLSGSNTEAFF; DNA: TGTGCCAGCAGTTTATCAGGGTCGAACACTGAAGCTTTCTTT; J: TRBJ1-1; V: TRBV28; D: NA; size: many
CDR3: CASSQRTGGWRETQYF; DNA: TGTGCCAGCAGCCAAAGGACAGGGGGCTGGAGAGAGACCCAGTACTTC; J: TRBJ2-5; V: TRBV3-1; D: TRBD1; size: NA
CDR3: CASSSMGRSYEQYF; DNA: TGTGCCAGCAGCTCCATGGGCAGATCCTACGAGCAGTACTTC; J: TRBJ2-7; V: TRBV7-6; D: NA; size: few
CDR3: CSVVRETQYF; DNA: TGCAGCGTTGTGAGGGAGACCCAGTACTTC; J: TRBJ2-5; V: TRBV29-1; D: NA; size: many
CDR3: CSAPLPDRDEAFF; DNA: TGCAGTGCCCCACTCCCTGACAGGGACGAAGCTTTCTTT; J: TRBJ1-1; V: TRBV20-1; D: TRBD1; size: many
CDR3: CASSEASPIGLAGGTGELFF; DNA: TGTGCCAGCAGTGAAGCGTCCCCTATTGGGCTAGCGGGAGGCACCGGGGAGCTGTTTTTT; J: TRBJ2-2; V: TRBV2; D: TRBD2; size: NA
CDR3: CASRRQGASGANVLTF; DNA: TGTGCCAGCAGACGACAGGGGGCTTCTGGGGCCAACGTCCTGACTTTC; J: TRBJ2-6; V: TRBV27; D: TRBD1; size: NA
CDR3: CAEGQGGEKLFF; DNA: TGTGCCGAAGGACAGGGAGGCGAAAAACTGTTTTTT; J: TRBJ1-4; V: TRBV7-9; D: TRBD1; size: NA
CDR3: CATSRTIVETQYF; DNA: TGTGCCACCAGCAGAACTATAGTTGAGACCCAGTACTTC; J: TRBJ2-5; V: TRBV15; D: NA; size: NA
CDR3: CASSQGQYTGELFF; DNA: TGTGCCAGCAGCCAAGGACAGTACACCGGGGAGCTGTTTTTT; J: TRBJ2-2; V: TRBV2; D: NA; size: many
CDR3: CSARRSLGSGSSADTQYF; DNA: TGCAGTGCTAGAAGATCTCTAGGCAGCGGGAGCAGTGCAGATACGCAGTATTTT; J: TRBJ2-3; V: TRBV20-1; D: TRBD2; size: few
CDR3: CASKTDRGSNQPQHF; DNA: TGTGCCAGCAAAACGGACAGGGGAAGCAATCAGCCCCAGCATTTT; J: TRBJ1-5; V: TRBV6-1; D: TRBD1; size: few
CDR3: CASSWGVGGSYEQYF; DNA: TGCGCCAGCAGCTGGGGGGTAGGGGGCTCCTACGAGCAGTACTTC; J: TRBJ2-7; V: TRBV5-1; D: NA; size: once
CDR3: CAISEGGSEEEQYF; DNA: TGTGCCATCAGTGAGGGGGGTAGCGAGGAGGAGCAGTACTTC; J: TRBJ2-7; V: TRBV10-3; D: NA; size: few
CDR3: CASSLAGGHTDTQYF; DNA: TGTGCCAGCAGTCTGGCGGGAGGGCACACAGATACGCAGTATTTT; J: TRBJ2-3; V: TRBV28; D: TRBD2; size: NA
CDR3: CSAYGGSNQPQHF; DNA: TGCAGTGCCTACGGGGGGAGCAATCAGCCCCAGCATTTT; J: TRBJ1-5; V: TRBV20-1; D: NA; size: NA
CDR3: CASSFQGNGYTF; DNA: TGTGCCAGCAGTTTCCAGGGGAATGGCTACACCTTC; J: TRBJ1-2; V: TRBV27; D: NA; size: many
CDR3: CSATLLGSPETQYF; DNA: TGCAGTGCTACACTCTTGGGGAGTCCGGAGACCCAGTACTTC; J: TRBJ2-5; V: TRBV20-1; D: NA; size: NA
CDR3: CASSPGDGNQPQHF; DNA: TGTGCCAGCTCACCCGGGGACGGCAATCAGCCCCAGCATTTT; J: TRBJ1-5; V: TRBV18; D: NA; size: few
CDR3: CASLGGNTAREQYF; DNA: TGTGCCAGCCTGGGGGGGAATACGGCGAGGGAGCAGTACTTC; J: TRBJ2-7; V: TRBV6-1; D: TRBD2; size: many
CDR3: CASSFLVQGTSGRIRETQYF; DNA: TGTGCCAGCAGTTTTTTAGTTCAGGGGACTAGCGGGAGGATCAGGGAGACCCAGTACTTC; J: TRBJ2-5; V: TRBV28; D: TRBD2; size: many
CDR3: CASSLFGGQGPNFPHYGYTF; DNA: TGTGCCAGCAGCTTATTCGGGGGACAGGGGCCCAACTTTCCTCACTATGGCTACACCTTC; J: TRBJ1-2; V: TRBV7-9; D: TRBD1; size: few
CDR3: CASSFRGYEAFF; DNA: TGTGCCAGCAGCTTCCGCGGGTATGAAGCTTTCTTC; J: TRBJ1-1; V: TRBV11-2; D: NA; size: NA
CDR3: CAIKDGSVREQYF; DNA: TGTGCCATCAAGGACGGGAGTGTTCGCGAGCAGTACTTC; J: TRBJ2-7; V: TRBV10-3; D: NA; size: NA
CDR3: CASSSGGVPAVLFF; DNA: TGTGCCAGCAGTTCCGGGGGGGTCCCGGCGGTTCTGTTTTTT; J: TRBJ1-4; V: TRBV28; D: NA; size: few
CDR3: CSAGRVAGQPQYF; DNA: TGCAGTGCTGGCAGGGTAGCCGGTCAGCCCCAGTATTTT; J: TRBJ2-3; V: TRBV20-1; D: NA; size: NA
CDR3: CASSLLQKNTGELFF; DNA: TGTGCCAGCAGCTTGTTACAGAAGAACACCGGGGAGCTGTTTTTT; J: TRBJ2-2; V: TRBV5-5; D: NA; size: NA
CDR3: CASSITGTYTYEQYF; DNA: TGTGCCAGCAGTATCACCGGGACTTACACCTACGAGCAGTACTTC; J: TRBJ2-7; V: TRBV12-3/TRBV12-4; D: NA; size: many
CDR3: CASSPFQRPQETQYF; DNA: TGTGCCAGCAGCCCCTTCCAGCGGCCCCAAGAGACCCAGTACTTC; J: TRBJ2-5; V: TRBV11-2; D: NA; size: many
CDR3: CATSRDLGTLNTEAFF; DNA: TGTGCCACCAGCAGAGATCTTGGGACGCTCAACACTGAAGCTTTCTTT; J: TRBJ1-1; V: TRBV15; D: NA; size: few
CDR3: CASSSPGQGEDTIYF; DNA: TGTGCCAGCAGTTCCCCGGGACAGGGGGAGGACACCATATATTTT; J: TRBJ1-3; V: TRBV28; D: TRBD1; size: many